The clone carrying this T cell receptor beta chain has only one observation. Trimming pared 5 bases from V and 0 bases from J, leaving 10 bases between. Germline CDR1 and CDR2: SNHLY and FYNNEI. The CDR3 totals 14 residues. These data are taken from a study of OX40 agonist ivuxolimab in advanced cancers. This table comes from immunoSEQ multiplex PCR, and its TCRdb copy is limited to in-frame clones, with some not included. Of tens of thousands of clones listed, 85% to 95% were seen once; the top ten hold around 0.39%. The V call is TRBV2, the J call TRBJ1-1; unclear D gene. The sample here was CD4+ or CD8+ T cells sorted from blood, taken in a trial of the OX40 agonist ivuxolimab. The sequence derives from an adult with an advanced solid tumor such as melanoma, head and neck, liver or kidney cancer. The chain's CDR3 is CASSLALLNTEAFF. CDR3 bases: TGTGCCAGCAGTCTAGCACTACTGAACACTGAAGCTTTCTTT.